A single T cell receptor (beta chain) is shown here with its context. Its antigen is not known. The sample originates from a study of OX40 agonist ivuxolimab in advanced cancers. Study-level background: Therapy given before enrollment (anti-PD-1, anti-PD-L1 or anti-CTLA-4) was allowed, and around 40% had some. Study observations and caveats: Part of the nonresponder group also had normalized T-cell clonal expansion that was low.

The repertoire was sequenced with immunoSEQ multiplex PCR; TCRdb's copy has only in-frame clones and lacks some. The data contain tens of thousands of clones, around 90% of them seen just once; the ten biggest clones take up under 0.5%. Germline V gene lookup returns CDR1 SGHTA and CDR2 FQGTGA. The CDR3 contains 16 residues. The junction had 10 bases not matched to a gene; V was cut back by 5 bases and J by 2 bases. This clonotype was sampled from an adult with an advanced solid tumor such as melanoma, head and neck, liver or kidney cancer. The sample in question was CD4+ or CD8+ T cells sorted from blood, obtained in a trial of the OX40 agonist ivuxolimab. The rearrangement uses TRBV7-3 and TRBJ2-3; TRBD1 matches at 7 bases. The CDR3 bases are TGTGCCAGCAGCCCCCGGGACAGTTACACCACAGATACGCAGTATTTT. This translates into CASSPRDSYTTDTQYF.